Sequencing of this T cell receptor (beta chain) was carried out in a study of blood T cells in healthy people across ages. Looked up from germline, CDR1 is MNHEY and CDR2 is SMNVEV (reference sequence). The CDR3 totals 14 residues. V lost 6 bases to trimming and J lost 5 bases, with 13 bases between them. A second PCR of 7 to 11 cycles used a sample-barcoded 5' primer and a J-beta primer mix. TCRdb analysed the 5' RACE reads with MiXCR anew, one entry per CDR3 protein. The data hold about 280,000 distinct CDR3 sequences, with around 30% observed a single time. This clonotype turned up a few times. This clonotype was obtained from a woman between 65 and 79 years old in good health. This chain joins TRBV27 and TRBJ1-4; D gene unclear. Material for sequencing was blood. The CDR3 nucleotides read TGTGCCAGCAGATCGTCGGGGAGAAATGAAAAACTGTTTTTT. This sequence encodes CASRSSGRNEKLFF.